This T cell receptor (beta chain) was sequenced for a study of T cells in Graves' hyperthyroidism and ophthalmopathy. Study information: At the time of initial diagnosis and before any treatment, peripheral blood was collected.

Not enrolled were patients with uncontrolled infection, other autoimmune disease, pregnancy or lactation. Blood was obtained at the first hyperthyroidism diagnosis, which preceded any ophthalmopathy symptoms. V shed 4 bases and J shed 6 bases, with 12 bases lying between them. The CDR3 has 14 residues. The germline V gene encodes CDR1 MNHNS and CDR2 SASEGT. From RNA transcripts, TCR beta CDR3 regions were amplified. TCR CDR3 regions were first amplified by RT-PCR with HTBI primers. TCRdb fed the multiplex PCR reads into MiXCR, producing one record per CDR3 protein. The data show under 450,000 distinct CDR3 sequences, 13% seen once. This clonotype was observed many times.

The sample was blood. This chain links TRBV6-1 with TRBJ2-2; possible D gene TRBD1, 5 bases. The source is a man under 40 with Graves' hyperthyroidism that later progressed to Graves' ophthalmopathy. The CDR3 nucleotides are TGTGCCAGCAGTGGACAGCTAGGGTCCGGGGAGCTGTTTTTT. Residues: CASSGQLGSGELFF.